This T cell receptor beta chain was recovered during a study of cytomegalovirus exposure and HLA in healthy donors. Background on the study: Roughly 80 million unique TCRs from HLA-typed donors were held in an early data release.

Both 60 Vbeta primers and 13 Jbeta primers went into the PCR. In the source study's methods: As a later analysis found, there were approximately 80 million unique TCR beta chains, of which around 10 million were shared. Clones were read by immunoSEQ multiplex PCR, and TCRdb kept only the in-frame ones, dropping some. That table is the source of V, J and clone size, and D and trimming were worked out from the DNA. The sample has 85,000 to 100,000 clones, 70% to 90% seen once. The CDR3 loop spans 14 amino acids. V lost 3 bases, J lost 6 bases, and 2 bases stayed unmatched. The germline CDR1 and CDR2 sequences are KGHSH and LQKENI.

V usage is TRBV18 and J usage is TRBJ2-7; 13 bases are a match to TRBD2. The sequence came from a man younger than 30 in good health and CMV-seronegative. Sequencing was performed on PBMCs. For the CDR3, the DNA is TGTGCCAGCTCACCTGGACTAGCGGGGGTCGAGCAGTACTTC. This sequence encodes CASSPGLAGVEQYF.